This T cell receptor (beta chain) was found in a study of blood T cell repertoires in COVID-19. V trimming: 2 bases; J trimming: 8 bases; junction bases outside the gene matches: 3. The CDR3 has 13 residues. In germline, CDR1 is LGHDT, CDR2 YNNKEL (reference sequence). Assay used: immunoSEQ multiplex PCR; TCRdb lists only in-frame clones, some missing. In the table there are 490,000 or so clones, 80% to 90% of which are singletons. This receptor was obtained from a woman aged 60 to 75 who had recovered from COVID-19. The specimen was PBMCs or T cells enriched from blood (not recorded which). The rearrangement uses TRBV3-1 (or the pseudogene TRBV3-2) and TRBJ1-2, with 9 bases matching TRBD1. The CDR3 region has the DNA TGTGCCAGCAGCCAATCCGGGACAGGGGGCTACACCTTC. Translated: CASSQSGTGGYTF.